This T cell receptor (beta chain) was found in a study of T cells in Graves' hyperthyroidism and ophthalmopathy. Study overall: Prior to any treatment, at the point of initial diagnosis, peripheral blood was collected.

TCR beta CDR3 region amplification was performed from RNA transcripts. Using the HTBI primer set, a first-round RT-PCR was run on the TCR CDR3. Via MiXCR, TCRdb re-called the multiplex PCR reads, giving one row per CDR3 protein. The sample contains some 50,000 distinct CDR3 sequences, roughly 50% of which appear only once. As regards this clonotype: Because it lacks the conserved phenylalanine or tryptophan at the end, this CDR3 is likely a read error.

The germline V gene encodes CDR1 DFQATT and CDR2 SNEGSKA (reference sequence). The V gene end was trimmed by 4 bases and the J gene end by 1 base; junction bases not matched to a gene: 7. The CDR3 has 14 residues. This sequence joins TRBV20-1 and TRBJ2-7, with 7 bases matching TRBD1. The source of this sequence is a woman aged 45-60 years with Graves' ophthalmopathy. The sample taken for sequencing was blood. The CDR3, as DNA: TGCAGTGCTACCCGGGACAGTATATCCTACGAGCAGTACTCC. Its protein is CSATRDSISYEQYS.